This T cell receptor beta chain was sequenced in a study of T cells in Graves' hyperthyroidism and ophthalmopathy. Across the study: The initial diagnosis was the point when peripheral blood was collected, ahead of any treatment. The study's findings and limits: Expanded thyroid clonotypes (above 0.001) were mostly also found in blood. Through a model of 13 V-J features, ophthalmopathy was separated from stable hyperthyroidism.

CDR1 and CDR2 from the germline V gene are SGHNT and YENEEA. Trimming stripped 1 base from V and 9 bases from J, with 13 bases between. The CDR3 sequence is 14 residues long. This clonotype was counted many times. Its antigen is not known. What was amplified from RNA transcripts were TCR beta CDR3 regions. First-round RT-PCR with HTBI primers amplified the TCR CDR3 region. From the multiplex PCR reads, TCRdb called clonotypes with MiXCR, one entry per CDR3 protein. The table has 400,000 to 500,000 distinct CDR3 sequences, approximately 14% seen once. The TCR originated in a woman under 30 with Graves' hyperthyroidism. The genes are TRBV11-3 and TRBJ2-1; TRBD1 or TRBD2 may be the D gene (5 bases each). Sequenced material: blood. The CDR3 region is CASSLGGNWVEQFF. The CDR3 coding sequence is TGTGCCAGCAGCTTAGGGGGGAACTGGGTTGAGCAGTTCTTC.